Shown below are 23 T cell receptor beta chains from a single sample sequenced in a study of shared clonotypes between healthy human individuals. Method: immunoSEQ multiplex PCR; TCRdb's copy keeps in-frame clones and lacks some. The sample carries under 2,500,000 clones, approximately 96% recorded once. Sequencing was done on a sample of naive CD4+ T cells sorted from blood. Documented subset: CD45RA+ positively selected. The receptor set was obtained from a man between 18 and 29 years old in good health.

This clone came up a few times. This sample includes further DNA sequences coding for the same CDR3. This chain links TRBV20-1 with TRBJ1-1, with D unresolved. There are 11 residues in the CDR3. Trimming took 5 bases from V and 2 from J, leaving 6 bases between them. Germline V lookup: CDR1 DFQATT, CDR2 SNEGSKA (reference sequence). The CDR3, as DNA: TGCAGTGCTCCGCCAAACACTGAAGCTTTCTTT. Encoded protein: CSAPPNTEAFF.

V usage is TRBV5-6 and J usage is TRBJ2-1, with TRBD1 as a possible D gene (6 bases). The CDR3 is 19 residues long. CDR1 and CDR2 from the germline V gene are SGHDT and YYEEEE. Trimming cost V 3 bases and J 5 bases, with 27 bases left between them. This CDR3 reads CASSSGRGQPGVGNNEQFF. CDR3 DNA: TGTGCCAGCAGCTCAGGACGTGGACAGCCCGGGGTGGGAAACAATGAGCAGTTCTTC.

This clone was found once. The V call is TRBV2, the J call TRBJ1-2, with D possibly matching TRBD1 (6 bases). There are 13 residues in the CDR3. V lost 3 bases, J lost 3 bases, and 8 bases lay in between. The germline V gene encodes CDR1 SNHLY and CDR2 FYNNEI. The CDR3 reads CASSEDRYYGYTF. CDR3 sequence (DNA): TGTGCCAGCAGTGAGGACAGATACTATGGCTACACCTTC.

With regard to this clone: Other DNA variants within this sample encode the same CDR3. The CDR3 nucleotides are TGTGCCAGCAGCTTAGCGGGGAACTATGGCTACACCTTC. Translated, it gives CASSLAGNYGYTF. The rearrangement uses TRBV7-9 and TRBJ1-2; D remains unclear. Trimming shortened V by 0 bases and J by 2 bases, and 4 bases separated the two germline ends. There are 13 residues in the CDR3. The germline V gene encodes CDR1 SEHNR and CDR2 FQNEAQ (reference sequence).

The CDR3 DNA is TGTGCCAGCAGCTTATCATACGGTGAAGCTTTCTTT. Translated, it gives CASSLSYGEAFF. The chain carries TRBV7-8 and TRBJ1-1; D ambiguous. The V end was cut by 2 bases, the J end by 7 bases, with 8 bases between. The CDR3 consists of 12 residues. Germline values: CDR1 SGHVS, CDR2 FQNEAQ.

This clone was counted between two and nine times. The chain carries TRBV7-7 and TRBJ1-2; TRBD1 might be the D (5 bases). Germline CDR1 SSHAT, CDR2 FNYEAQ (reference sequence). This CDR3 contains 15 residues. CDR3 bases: TGTGCTAGCCCCAGGGCCCGCTTTTCTAACTATGGCTACACCTTC. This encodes CASPRARFSNYGYTF.

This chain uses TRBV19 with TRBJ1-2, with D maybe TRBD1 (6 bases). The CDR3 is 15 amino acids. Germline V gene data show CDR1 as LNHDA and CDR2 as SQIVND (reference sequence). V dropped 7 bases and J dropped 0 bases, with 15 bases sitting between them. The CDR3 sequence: CASTLKGGTNYGYTF. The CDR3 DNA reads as TGTGCCAGTACCCTCAAGGGGGGCACTAACTATGGCTACACCTTC.

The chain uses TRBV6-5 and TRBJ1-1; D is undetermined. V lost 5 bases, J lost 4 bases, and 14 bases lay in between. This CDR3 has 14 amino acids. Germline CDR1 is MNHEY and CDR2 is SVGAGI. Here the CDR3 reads CASSDVGLSTEAFF. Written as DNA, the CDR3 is TGTGCCAGCAGTGACGTGGGGTTGAGCACTGAAGCTTTCTTT.

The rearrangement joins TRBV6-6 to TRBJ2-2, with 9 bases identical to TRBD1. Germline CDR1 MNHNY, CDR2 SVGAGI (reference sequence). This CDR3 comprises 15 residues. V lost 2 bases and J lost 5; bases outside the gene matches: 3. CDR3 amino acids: CASSYAGQGTGELFF. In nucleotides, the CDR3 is TGTGCCAGCAGTTACGCAGGACAGGGGACCGGGGAGCTGTTTTTT.

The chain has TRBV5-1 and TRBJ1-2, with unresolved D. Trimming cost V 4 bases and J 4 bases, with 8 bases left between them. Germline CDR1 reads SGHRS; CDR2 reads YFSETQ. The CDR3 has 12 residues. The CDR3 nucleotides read TGCGCCAGCAGCCCGGGGATCTATGGCTACACCTTC. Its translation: CASSPGIYGYTF.

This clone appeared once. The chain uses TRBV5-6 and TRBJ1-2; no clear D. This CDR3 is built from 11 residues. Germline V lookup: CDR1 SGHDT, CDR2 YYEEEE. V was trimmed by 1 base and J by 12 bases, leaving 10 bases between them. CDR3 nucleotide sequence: TGTGCCAGCAGCTTGTTAGGTACGGACACCTTC. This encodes CASSLLGTDTF.

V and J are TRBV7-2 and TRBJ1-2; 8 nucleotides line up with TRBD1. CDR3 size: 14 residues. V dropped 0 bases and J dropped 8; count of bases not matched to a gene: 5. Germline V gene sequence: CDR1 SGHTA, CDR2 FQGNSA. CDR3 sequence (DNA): TGTGCCAGCAGCTTAGCCGGGACAGGAGGGGGCTACACCTTC. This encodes CASSLAGTGGGYTF.

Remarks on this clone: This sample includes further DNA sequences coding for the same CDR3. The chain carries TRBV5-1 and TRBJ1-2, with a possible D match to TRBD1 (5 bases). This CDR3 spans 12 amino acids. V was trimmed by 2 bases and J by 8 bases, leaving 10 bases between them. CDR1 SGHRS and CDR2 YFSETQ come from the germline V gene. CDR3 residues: CASSLDSGGYTF. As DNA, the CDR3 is TGCGCCAGCAGCTTAGACAGCGGCGGCTACACCTTC. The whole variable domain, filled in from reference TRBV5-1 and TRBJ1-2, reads KAGVTQTPRYLIKTRGQQVTLSCSPISGHRSVSWYQQTPGQGLQFLFEYFSETQRNKGNFPGRFSGRQFSNSRSEMNVSTLELGDSALYLCASSLDSGGYTFGSGTRLTVV.

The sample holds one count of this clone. CDR3 sequence: CASNWVGTGVQETQYF. CDR3 in DNA: TGTGCCAGCAATTGGGTAGGGACAGGGGTCCAAGAGACCCAGTACTTC. The chain employs TRBV2 and TRBJ2-5; the match to TRBD1 covers 10 bases. This CDR3 spans 16 amino acids. Trimming removed 7 bases from V and 1 base from J; junction bases left unmatched: 9. Germline V lookup: CDR1 SNHLY, CDR2 FYNNEI.

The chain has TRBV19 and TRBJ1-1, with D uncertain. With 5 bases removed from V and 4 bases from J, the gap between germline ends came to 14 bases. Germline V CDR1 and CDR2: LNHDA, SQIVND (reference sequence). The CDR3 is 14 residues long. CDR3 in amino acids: CASSSSTGVTEAFF. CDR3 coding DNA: TGTGCCAGTAGTTCCTCTACCGGGGTCACTGAAGCTTTCTTT. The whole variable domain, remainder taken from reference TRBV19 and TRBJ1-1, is DGGITQSPKYLFRKEGQNVTLSCEQNLNHDAMYWYRQDPGQGLRLIYYSQIVNDFQKGDIAEGYSVSREKKESFPLTVTSAQKNPTAFYLCASSSSTGVTEAFFGQGTRLTVV.

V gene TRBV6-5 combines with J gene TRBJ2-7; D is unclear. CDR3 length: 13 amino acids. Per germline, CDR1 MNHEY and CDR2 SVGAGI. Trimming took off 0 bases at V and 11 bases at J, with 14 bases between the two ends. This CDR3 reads CASSYSIVGLEYF. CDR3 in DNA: TGTGCCAGCAGTTACTCGATAGTAGGTTTAGAGTACTTC.

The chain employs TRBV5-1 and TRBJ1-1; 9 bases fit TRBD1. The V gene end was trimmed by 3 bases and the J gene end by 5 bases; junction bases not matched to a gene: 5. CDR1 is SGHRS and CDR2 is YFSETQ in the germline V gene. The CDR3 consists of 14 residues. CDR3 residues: CASSWSGTGTEAFF. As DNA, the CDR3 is TGCGCCAGCAGCTGGTCGGGGACAGGGACTGAAGCTTTCTTT.

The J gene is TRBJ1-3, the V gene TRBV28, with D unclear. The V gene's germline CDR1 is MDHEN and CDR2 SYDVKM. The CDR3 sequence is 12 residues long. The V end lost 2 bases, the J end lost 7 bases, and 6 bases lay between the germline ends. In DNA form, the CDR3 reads TGTGCCAGCAGTTTAGAGGCGAACACCATATATTTT. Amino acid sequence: CASSLEANTIYF.

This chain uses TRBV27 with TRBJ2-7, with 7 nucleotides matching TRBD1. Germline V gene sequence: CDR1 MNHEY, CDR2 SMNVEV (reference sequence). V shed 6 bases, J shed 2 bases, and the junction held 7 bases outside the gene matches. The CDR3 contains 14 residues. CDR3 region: CASRPRDSPYEQYF. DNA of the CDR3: TGTGCCAGCAGGCCGAGGGACAGCCCCTACGAGCAGTACTTC.

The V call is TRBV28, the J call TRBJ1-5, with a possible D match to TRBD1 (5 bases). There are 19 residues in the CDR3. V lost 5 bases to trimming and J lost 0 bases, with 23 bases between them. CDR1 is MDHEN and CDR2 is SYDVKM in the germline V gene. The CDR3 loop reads CASSIGTDLGSLSNQPQHF. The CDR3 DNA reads TGTGCCAGCAGTATAGGGACTGACCTCGGCTCCCTTAGCAATCAGCCCCAGCATTTT.

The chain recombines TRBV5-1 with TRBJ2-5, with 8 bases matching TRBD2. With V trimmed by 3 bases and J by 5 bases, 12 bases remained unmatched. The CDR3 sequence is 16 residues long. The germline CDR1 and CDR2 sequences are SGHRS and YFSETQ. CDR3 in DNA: TGCGCCAGCAGCTCGAGCCCACGGGGGGGCCGGGAGACCCAGTACTTC. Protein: CASSSSPRGGRETQYF.

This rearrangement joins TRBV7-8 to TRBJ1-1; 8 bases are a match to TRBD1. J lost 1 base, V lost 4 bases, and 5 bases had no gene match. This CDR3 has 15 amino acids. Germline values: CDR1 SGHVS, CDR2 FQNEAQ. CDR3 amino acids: CASSSSGTGNTEAFF. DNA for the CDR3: TGTGCCAGCAGCTCCTCCGGGACAGGGAACACTGAAGCTTTCTTT. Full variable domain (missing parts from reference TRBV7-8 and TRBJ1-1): GAGVSQSPRYKVAKRGQDVALRCDPISGHVSLFWYQQALGQGPEFLTYFQNEAQLDKSGLPSDRFFAERPEGSVSTLKIQRTQQEDSAVYLCASSSSGTGNTEAFFGQGTRLTVV.

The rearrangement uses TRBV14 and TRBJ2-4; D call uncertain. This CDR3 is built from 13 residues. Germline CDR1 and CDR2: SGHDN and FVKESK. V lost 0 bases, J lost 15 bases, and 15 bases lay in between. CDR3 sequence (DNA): TGTGCCAGCAGCCAAGATCTGAGTGGAACACCGTACTTC. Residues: CASSQDLSGTPYF.